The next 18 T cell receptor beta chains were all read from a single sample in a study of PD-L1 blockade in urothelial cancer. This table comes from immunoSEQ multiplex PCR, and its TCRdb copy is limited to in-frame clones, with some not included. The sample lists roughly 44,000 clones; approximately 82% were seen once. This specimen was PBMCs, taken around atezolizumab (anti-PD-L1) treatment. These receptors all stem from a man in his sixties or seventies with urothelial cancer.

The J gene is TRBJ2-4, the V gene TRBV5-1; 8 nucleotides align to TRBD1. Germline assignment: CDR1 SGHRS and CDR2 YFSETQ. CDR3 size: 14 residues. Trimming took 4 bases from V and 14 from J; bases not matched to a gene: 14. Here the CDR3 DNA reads TGCGCCAGCAGCCCGGACAGGGTGTTGGGGGTGGAGTACTTC. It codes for CASSPDRVLGVEYF.

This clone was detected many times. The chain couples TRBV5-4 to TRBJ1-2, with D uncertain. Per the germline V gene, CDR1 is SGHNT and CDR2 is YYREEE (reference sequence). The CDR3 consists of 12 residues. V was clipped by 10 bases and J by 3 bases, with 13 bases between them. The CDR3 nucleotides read TGTGCCTTTTGGAGCGGATACTATGGCTACACCTTC. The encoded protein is CAFWSGYYGYTF.

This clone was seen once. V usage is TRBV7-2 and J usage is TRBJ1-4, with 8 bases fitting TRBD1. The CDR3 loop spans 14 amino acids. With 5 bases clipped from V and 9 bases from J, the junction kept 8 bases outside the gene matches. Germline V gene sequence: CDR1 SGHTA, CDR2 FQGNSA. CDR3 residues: CASSPRQGRQKLFF. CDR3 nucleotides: TGTGCCAGCAGCCCGCGACAGGGGAGGCAAAAACTGTTTTTT.

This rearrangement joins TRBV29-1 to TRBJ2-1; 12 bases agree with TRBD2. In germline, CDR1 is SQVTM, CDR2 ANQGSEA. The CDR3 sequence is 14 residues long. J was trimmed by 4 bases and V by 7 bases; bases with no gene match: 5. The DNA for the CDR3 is TGCAGCGCTCGACTAGCGGGGGCATACAATGAGCAGTTCTTC. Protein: CSARLAGAYNEQFF.

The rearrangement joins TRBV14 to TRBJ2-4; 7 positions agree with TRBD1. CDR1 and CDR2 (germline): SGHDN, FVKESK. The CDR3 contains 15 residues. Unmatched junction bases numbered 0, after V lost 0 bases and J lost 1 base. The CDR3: CASSQEQGAKNIQYF. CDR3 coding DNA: TGTGCCAGCAGCCAAGAACAGGGGGCCAAAAACATTCAGTACTTC.

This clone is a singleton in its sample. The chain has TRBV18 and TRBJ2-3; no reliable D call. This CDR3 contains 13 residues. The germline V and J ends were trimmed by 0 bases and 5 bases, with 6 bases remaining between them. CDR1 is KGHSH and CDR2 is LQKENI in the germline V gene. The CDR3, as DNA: TGTGCCAGCTCACCACCGTCAAAAGATACGCAGTATTTT. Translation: CASSPPSKDTQYF.

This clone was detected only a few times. This chain's CDR3 is CASSLSPGTRTGNTIYF. CDR3 bases: TGCGCCAGCAGCCTCAGTCCCGGGACACGGACCGGAAACACCATATATTTT. This chain links TRBV5-1 with TRBJ1-3; D may be TRBD1 (6 bases). The CDR3 runs 17 residues. The ends were cut back, 4 bases at V and 4 bases at J, with 21 bases in the middle. Germline V lookup: CDR1 SGHRS, CDR2 YFSETQ.

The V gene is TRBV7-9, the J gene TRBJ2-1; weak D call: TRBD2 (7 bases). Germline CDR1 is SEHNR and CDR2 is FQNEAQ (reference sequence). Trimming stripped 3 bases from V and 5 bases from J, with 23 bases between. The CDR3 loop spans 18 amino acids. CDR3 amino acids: CASSFPWGPPGGDNEQFF. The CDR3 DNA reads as TGTGCCAGCAGCTTTCCTTGGGGGCCCCCGGGGGGAGACAATGAGCAGTTCTTC. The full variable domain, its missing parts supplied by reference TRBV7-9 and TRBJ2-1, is DTGVSQNPRHKITKRGQNVTFRCDPISEHNRLYWYRQTLGQGPEFLTYFQNEAQLEKSRLLSDRFSAERPKGSFSTLEIQRTEQGDSAMYLCASSFPWGPPGGDNEQFFGPGTRLTVL.

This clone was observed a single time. The CDR3 DNA is TGTGCCAGCAGTGGACAGGCCAACACTGAAGCTTTCTTT. Amino acids: CASSGQANTEAFF. The chain couples TRBV6-5 to TRBJ1-1; 7 bases map to TRBD1. CDR3 length: 13 residues. Germline trimming cut 5 bases from V and 2 bases from J; bases unmatched to any gene: 2. The germline V gene has CDR1 MNHEY and CDR2 SVGAGI.

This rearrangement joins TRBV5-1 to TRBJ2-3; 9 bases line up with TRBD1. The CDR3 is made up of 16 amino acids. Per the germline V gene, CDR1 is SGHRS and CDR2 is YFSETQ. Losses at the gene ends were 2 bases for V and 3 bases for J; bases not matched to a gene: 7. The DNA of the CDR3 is TGCGCCAGCAGCTTTGAACAGGGGGCAGGGACAGATACGCAGTATTTT. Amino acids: CASSFEQGAGTDTQYF.

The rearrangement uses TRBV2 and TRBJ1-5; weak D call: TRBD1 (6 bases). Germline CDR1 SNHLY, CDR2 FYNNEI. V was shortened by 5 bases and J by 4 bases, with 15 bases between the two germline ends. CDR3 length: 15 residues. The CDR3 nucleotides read TGTGCCAGCAGTCGAGGGGGAGACAGTAATCAGCCCCAGCATTTT. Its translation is CASSRGGDSNQPQHF.

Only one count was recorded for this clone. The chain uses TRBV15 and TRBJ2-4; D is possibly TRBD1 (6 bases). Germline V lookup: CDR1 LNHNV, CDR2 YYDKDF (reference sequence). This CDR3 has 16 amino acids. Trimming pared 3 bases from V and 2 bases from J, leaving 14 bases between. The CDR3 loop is CATSSYQDRTKNIQYF. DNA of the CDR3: TGTGCCACCAGCAGCTACCAAGACAGGACCAAAAACATTCAGTACTTC.

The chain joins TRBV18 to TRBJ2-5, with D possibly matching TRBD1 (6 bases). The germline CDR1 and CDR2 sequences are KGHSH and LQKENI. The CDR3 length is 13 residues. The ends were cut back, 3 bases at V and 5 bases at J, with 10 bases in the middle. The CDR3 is CASSPPRGETQYF. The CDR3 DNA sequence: TGTGCCAGCTCACCGCCAAGGGGGGAGACCCAGTACTTC.

Here the CDR3 reads CASSFLGVNEQFF. In DNA form, the CDR3 reads TGTGCCAGCAGTTTTTTAGGGGTAAATGAGCAGTTCTTC. This rearrangement joins TRBV7-2 to TRBJ2-1, with D possibly matching TRBD1 (5 bases). V shed 6 bases and J shed 7 bases, with 13 bases lying between them. There are 13 residues in the CDR3. From germline, CDR1 is SGHTA and CDR2 FQGNSA.

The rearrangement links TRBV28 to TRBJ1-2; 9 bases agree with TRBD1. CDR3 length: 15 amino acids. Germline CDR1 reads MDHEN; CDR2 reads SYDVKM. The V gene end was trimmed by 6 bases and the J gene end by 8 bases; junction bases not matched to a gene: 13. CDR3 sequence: CASSKNPGQGPGYTF. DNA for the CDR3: TGTGCCAGCAGCAAAAATCCGGGACAGGGTCCCGGCTACACCTTC.

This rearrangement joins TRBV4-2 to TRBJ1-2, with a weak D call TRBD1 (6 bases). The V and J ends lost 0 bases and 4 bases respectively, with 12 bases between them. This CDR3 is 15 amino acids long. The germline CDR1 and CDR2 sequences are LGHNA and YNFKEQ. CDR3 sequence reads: CASSQESDRLYGYTF. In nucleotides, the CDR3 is TGTGCCAGCAGCCAAGAATCGGACAGACTCTATGGCTACACCTTC.

Written as DNA, the CDR3 is TGTGCCAGTAGCCCGTATGGTAGCAATAGCAATCAGCCCCAGCATTTT. Amino acids: CASSPYGSNSNQPQHF. V gene TRBV19 combines with J gene TRBJ1-5; no definite D call. This CDR3 spans 16 amino acids. Trimming stripped 6 bases from V and 0 bases from J, with 15 bases between. CDR1 and CDR2 from the germline V gene are LNHDA and SQIVND (reference sequence).

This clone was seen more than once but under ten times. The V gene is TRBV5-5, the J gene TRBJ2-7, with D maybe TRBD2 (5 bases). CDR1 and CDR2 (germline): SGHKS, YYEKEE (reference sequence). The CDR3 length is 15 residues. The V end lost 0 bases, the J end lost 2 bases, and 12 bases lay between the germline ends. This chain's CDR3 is CASSLGRTGAYEQYF. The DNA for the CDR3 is TGTGCCAGCAGCTTGGGACGGACTGGAGCCTACGAGCAGTACTTC.